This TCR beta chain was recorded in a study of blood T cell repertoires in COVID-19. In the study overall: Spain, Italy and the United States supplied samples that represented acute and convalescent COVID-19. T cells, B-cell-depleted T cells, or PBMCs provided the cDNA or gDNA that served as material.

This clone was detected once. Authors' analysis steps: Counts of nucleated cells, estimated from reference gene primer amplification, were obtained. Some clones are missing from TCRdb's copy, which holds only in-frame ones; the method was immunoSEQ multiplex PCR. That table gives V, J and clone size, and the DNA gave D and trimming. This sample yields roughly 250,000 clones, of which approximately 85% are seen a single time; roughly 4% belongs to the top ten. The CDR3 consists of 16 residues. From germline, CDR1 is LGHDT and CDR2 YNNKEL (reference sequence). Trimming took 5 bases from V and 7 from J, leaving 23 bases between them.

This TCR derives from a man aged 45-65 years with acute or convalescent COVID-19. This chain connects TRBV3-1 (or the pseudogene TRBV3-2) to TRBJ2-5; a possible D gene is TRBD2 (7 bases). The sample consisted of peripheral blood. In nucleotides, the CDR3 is TGTGCCAGCAGCTCGCTTGGGGGGGGCCCTTGGGGGACCCAGTACTTC. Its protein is CASSSLGGGPWGTQYF.